This TCR beta chain was captured in a study of shared clonotypes between healthy human individuals. Study-wide points: Naive subsets usually exceeded memory subsets in estimated richness.

The V end was cut by 4 bases, the J end by 2 bases, with 9 bases between. The CDR3 loop spans 13 amino acids. Germline-derived CDR1 and CDR2 are SGHAT and FQNNGV. Only in-frame clones appear in the TCRdb table, and some are missing; sequencing was by immunoSEQ multiplex PCR. The sample shows some 2 million clones, less than 95% of them seen only once. Points on this clone: Its antigen is undetermined.

Naive-designated CD8 cells lacked CD45RO, were positively enriched for CCR7, and omitted terminally differentiated effector memory CD45RA+ cells. Source material: naive CD8+ T cells sorted from blood. The clonotype comes from a man between 18 and 35 years old in good health. The chain is built from TRBV11-2 and TRBJ2-7, with TRBD2 as a possible D gene (5 bases). The CDR3 sequence is CASSSWETYEQYF. CDR3 nucleotides: TGTGCCAGCAGCTCCTGGGAGACCTACGAGCAGTACTTC.